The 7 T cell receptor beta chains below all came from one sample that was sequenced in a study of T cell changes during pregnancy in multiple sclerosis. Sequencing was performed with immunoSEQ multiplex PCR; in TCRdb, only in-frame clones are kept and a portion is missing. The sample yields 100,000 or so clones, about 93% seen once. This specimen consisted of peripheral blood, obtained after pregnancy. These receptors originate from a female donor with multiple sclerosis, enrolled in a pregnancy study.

In DNA form, the CDR3 reads TGTGCCAGCAGCTGGGTCGACATTTCGACTGGAAACACCATATATTTT. It encodes CASSWVDISTGNTIYF. The chain joins TRBV5-5 to TRBJ1-3; D remains unclear. Trimming pared 3 bases from V and 2 bases from J, leaving 15 bases between. Germline V lookup: CDR1 SGHKS, CDR2 YYEKEE (reference sequence). CDR3 size: 16 residues.

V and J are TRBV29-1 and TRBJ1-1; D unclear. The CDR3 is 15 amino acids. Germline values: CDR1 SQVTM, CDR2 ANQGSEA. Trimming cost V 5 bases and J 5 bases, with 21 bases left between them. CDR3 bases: TGCAGCGTTCGGTCGGGGAAGGGTGGAATGACTGAAGCTTTCTTT. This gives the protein CSVRSGKGGMTEAFF.

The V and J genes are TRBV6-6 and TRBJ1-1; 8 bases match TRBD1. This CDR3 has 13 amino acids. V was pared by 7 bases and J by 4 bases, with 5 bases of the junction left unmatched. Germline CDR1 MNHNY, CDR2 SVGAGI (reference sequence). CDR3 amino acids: CASIGQGFTEAFF. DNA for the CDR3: TGTGCCAGCATCGGACAGGGTTTCACTGAAGCTTTCTTT.

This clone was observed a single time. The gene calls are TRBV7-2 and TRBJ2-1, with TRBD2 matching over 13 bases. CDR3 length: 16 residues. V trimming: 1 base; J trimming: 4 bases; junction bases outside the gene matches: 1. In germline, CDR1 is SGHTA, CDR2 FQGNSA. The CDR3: CASSLGGLAGYNEQFF. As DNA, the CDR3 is TGTGCCAGCAGCTTAGGGGGACTAGCGGGGTACAATGAGCAGTTCTTC.

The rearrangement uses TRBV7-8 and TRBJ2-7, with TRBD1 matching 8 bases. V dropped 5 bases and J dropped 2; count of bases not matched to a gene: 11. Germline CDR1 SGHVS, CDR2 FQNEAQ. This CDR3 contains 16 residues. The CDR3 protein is CASSLVRTGTTYEQYF. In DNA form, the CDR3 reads TGTGCCAGCAGCCTCGTCAGGACAGGGACAACCTACGAGCAGTACTTC.

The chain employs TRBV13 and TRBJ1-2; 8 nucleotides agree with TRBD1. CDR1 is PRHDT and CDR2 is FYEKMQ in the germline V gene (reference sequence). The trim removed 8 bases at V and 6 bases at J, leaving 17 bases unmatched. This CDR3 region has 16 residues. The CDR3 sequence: CASEFRGRGQVNGYTF. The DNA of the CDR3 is TGTGCCAGCGAATTCAGGGGCAGGGGGCAAGTTAATGGCTACACCTTC.

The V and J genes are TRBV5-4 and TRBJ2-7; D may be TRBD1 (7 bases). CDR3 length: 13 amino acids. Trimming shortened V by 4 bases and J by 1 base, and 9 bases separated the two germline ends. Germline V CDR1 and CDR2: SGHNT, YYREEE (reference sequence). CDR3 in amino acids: CASSPGGSYEQYF. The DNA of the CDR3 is TGTGCCAGCAGCCCAGGGGGGTCCTACGAGCAGTACTTC.